These T cell receptor beta chains were read from a single sample in a study of shared clonotypes between healthy human individuals. The repertoire was sequenced with immunoSEQ multiplex PCR; TCRdb's copy has only in-frame clones and lacks some. The table includes hundreds of thousands of clones, roughly 96% detected once. Sequencing used memory CD8+ T cells sorted from blood. The receptors shown here come from a man in his thirties or forties in good health. CDR3s include the opening cysteine and the closing phenylalanine or tryptophan. A D gene is named only where the DNA matches it firmly. Clone size is given for some rows only: seen once, a few or many times, or a class if the clone is expanded.

d_call	clone_size	v_call	j_call	cdr3_nt	cdr3_aa
NA	NA	TRBV28	TRBJ1-1	TGTGCCAGCAGTAGTACTGAAGCTTTCTTT	CASSSTEAFF
NA	NA	TRBV18	TRBJ2-1	TGTGCCAGCTCACCCCGGGACACCCCCTACAATGAGCAGTTCTTC	CASSPRDTPYNEQFF
NA	NA	TRBV2	TRBJ1-1	TGTGCCAGCTCGGGCAGCATGAACACTGAAGCTTTCTTT	CASSGSMNTEAFF
NA	NA	TRBV7-9	TRBJ2-3	TGTGCCAGCAGCTTACAGGGCACAGATACGCAGTATTTT	CASSLQGTDTQYF
NA	NA	TRBV13	TRBJ1-2	TGTGCCAGCAGCTTAGGCGGAGTCGGGGGGAACTATGGCTACACCTTC	CASSLGGVGGNYGYTF
NA	NA	TRBV7-9	TRBJ1-3	TGTGCCAGCAGACAGGGCTCTGGAAACACCATATATTTT	CASRQGSGNTIYF
TRBD1	NA	TRBV7-9	TRBJ1-5	TGTGCCAGCAGCCCAGGGGGGGAACACCAGCATTTT	CASSPGGEHQHF
TRBD1	NA	TRBV30	TRBJ1-1	TGTGCCTGGAGGGAGACAGGGACAGGAGGGACTGAAGCTTTCTTT	CAWRETGTGGTEAFF
TRBD2	NA	TRBV9	TRBJ2-5	TGTGCCAGCAGTTTAGTGGGAGGGCCGGGAGAGACCCAGTACTTC	CASSLVGGPGETQYF
NA	NA	TRBV29-1	TRBJ1-1	TGCAGCGTTGCCCACAGGTTGAACACTGAAGCTTTCTTT	CSVAHRLNTEAFF
NA	NA	TRBV18	TRBJ2-1	TGTGCCAGCTCACCAGGGGGGATTGAGCAGTTCTTC	CASSPGGIEQFF
NA	once	TRBV11-3	TRBJ2-5	TGTGCCAGCAGCTTAACTTCAGGGAACCCGCAAGAGACCCAGTACTTC	CASSLTSGNPQETQYF
NA	NA	TRBV7-8	TRBJ2-3	TGTGCCAGCAGCTGGTCCGGGTGGACAGATACGCAGTATTTT	CASSWSGWTDTQYF
TRBD1	NA	TRBV7-9	TRBJ2-3	TGTGCCAGCAGCTTAGATGGGACAGGGGCAGATACGCAGTATTTT	CASSLDGTGADTQYF
NA	NA	TRBV19	TRBJ1-1	TGTGCCAGTAGTCCCGACGGCTACACTGAAGCTTTCTTT	CASSPDGYTEAFF
NA	NA	TRBV6-1	TRBJ2-5	TGTGCCACCCCCCTTTCAAGTGGCGGGATGACCCAGTACTTC	CATPLSSGGMTQYF
NA	NA	TRBV6-4	TRBJ2-3	TGTGCCAGCAGTGAGAGTAGTGGCTCCGATACGCAGTATTTT	CASSESSGSDTQYF
NA	NA	TRBV5-6	TRBJ2-5	TGTGCCAGCAGGGGAGCAGGAGAGGAGCAAGAGACCCAGTACTTC	CASRGAGEEQETQYF
NA	once	TRBV9	TRBJ2-3	TGTGCCAGCAGCGGGGGTGGAGATACGCAGTATTTT	CASSGGGDTQYF
TRBD2	NA	TRBV6-4	TRBJ2-2	TGTGCCAGCAGTGTTCTAGCGGGAGTGTCCGGGGAGCTGTTTTTT	CASSVLAGVSGELFF
NA	NA	TRBV29-1	TRBJ1-4	TGCAGCGTTGCCGGGAGGGCTAATGAAAAACTGTTTTTT	CSVAGRANEKLFF
NA	NA	TRBV27	TRBJ2-1	TGTGCCAGCAGTTTATTGCGGCTAGGCCCCTACAATGAGCAGTTCTTC	CASSLLRLGPYNEQFF
NA	NA	TRBV4-1	TRBJ2-4	TGCGCCAGCAGCCAAGATCGAAACATTCAGTACTTC	CASSQDRNIQYF
NA	NA	TRBV7-2	TRBJ2-3	TGTGCCAGCAGCTTAGCGGGGACCCTCGGCTCAGATACGCAGTATTTT	CASSLAGTLGSDTQYF
TRBD2	NA	TRBV30	TRBJ2-7	TGTGCCTGGAGCAGCGGGAGCTCCTACGAGCAGTACTTC	CAWSSGSSYEQYF
NA	NA	TRBV27	TRBJ2-7	TGTGCCAGCAGTTTTGGGGTAACCTACGAGCAGTACTTC	CASSFGVTYEQYF